These T cell receptor beta chains were read from a single sample in a study of human CD8 memory T cell subsets. TCRdb re-called the 5' RACE reads; every CDR3 protein appears as one record, without DNA. Its table records 15,000 to 20,000 distinct CDR3 sequences. What was sequenced was CD8+ T cells from PBMCs. These receptors were obtained from a human donor in good health. CDR3s include the opening cysteine and the closing phenylalanine or tryptophan. Fields, in order: V gene, clone size, J gene, CDR3 protein. Clone size is given for some rows only: seen once, a few or many times, or a class if the clone is expanded.

>TRBV13|NA|TRBJ2-1
CASSLLYREQFF
>TRBV24-1|NA|TRBJ2-7
CATSDYSGEQYF
>TRBV5-6|medium-sized|TRBJ2-5
CASSTRTETQYF
>TRBV20-1|NA|TRBJ2-7
CSARDLLRDRSEEQYF
>TRBV28|medium-sized|TRBJ1-4
CASSSAGVTEKLFF
>TRBV9|NA|TRBJ1-5
CASSVGQGYNQPQHF
>TRBV5-5|NA|TRBJ2-1
CASSLAPRNEQFF
>TRBV29-1|NA|TRBJ2-1
CSVENTGASSYNEQFF
>TRBV15|NA|TRBJ1-1
CATSRGLAGAKNTEAFF
>TRBV20-1|NA|TRBJ2-3
CSARGLRDTDTQYF
>TRBV7-6|NA|TRBJ2-3
CASSLEVIYTDTQYF
>TRBV4-2|NA|TRBJ2-1
CASSPTGEGSYNEQFF
>TRBV28|NA|TRBJ1-1
CASSPPLRQLNTEAFF
>TRBV10-3|NA|TRBJ2-1
CAASDSGGTGEQFF
>TRBV13|NA|TRBJ1-1
CASSLGQATEAFF
>TRBV29-1|NA|TRBJ2-1
CSVEGGPGFSEQFF
>TRBV2|NA|TRBJ2-4
CASEPDSSISIQYF
>TRBV7-9|NA|TRBJ2-3
CASSRGTDTQYF
>TRBV5-8|NA|TRBJ2-5
CASKADFRATYQETQYF
>TRBV21-1|medium-sized|TRBJ2-7
CASSKVRGNSYEQYF
>TRBV5-1|NA|TRBJ2-1
CASSLEGGSYNEQFF
>TRBV28|NA|TRBJ2-5
CASSAGLAGEETQYF
>TRBV12-3/TRBV12-4|NA|TRBJ2-7
CASSLEQTGRSYEQYF
>TRBV19|NA|TRBJ2-4
CASSIVTDLAKNIQYF
>TRBV27|NA|TRBJ1-2
CASRSLGDNYGYTF
>TRBV12-3/TRBV12-4|NA|TRBJ2-2
CASSLGQGHTGELFF
>TRBV20-1|medium-sized|TRBJ1-1
CSARSSTAGATTEAFF
>TRBV7-6|NA|TRBJ2-7
CASQDTGGYEQYF
>TRBV7-2|NA|TRBJ2-7
CASSPQGPWGEQYF
>TRBV29-1|NA|TRBJ1-2
CSVEGQGRWDGYTF
>TRBV11-2|NA|TRBJ1-1
CASSPSPGTEAFF
>TRBV19|NA|TRBJ2-5
CASSSPIAGVETQYF
>TRBV7-8|NA|TRBJ2-1
CASSLVSGGAGYNEQFF
>TRBV12-3/TRBV12-4|NA|TRBJ2-3
CASSFTVPWTDTQYF
>TRBV27|NA|TRBJ2-5
CASRPSGRRSETQYF
>TRBV7-9|medium-sized|TRBJ1-1
CASSSVRTGFMNTEAFF
>TRBV3-1|NA|TRBJ2-3
CASSQDFGGTGATDTQYF
>TRBV7-9|NA|TRBJ2-7
CASSLVGIQGEQYF
>TRBV5-1|NA|TRBJ2-7
CASNPDRGTYEQYF
>TRBV11-2|NA|TRBJ2-7
CASSQGTLYEQYF
>TRBV5-1|NA|TRBJ2-3
CASSRKPGLAGDGTDTQYF
>TRBV7-9|NA|TRBJ2-5
CASSSRSQETQYF
>TRBV5-1|NA|TRBJ2-7
CASSLEAGTGTYEQYF
>TRBV4-2|NA|TRBJ1-1
CASSQGVGVNTEAFF
>TRBV9|NA|TRBJ2-7
CASSVDLGQGREQYF
>TRBV28|NA|TRBJ2-1
CASSFLWVEQFF
>TRBV20-1|NA|TRBJ2-7
CSARLTMVDSLGEQYF
>TRBV19|medium-sized|TRBJ2-5
CASSPGLAGEAEETQYF
>TRBV2|NA|TRBJ1-2
CASRTGVNYGYTF